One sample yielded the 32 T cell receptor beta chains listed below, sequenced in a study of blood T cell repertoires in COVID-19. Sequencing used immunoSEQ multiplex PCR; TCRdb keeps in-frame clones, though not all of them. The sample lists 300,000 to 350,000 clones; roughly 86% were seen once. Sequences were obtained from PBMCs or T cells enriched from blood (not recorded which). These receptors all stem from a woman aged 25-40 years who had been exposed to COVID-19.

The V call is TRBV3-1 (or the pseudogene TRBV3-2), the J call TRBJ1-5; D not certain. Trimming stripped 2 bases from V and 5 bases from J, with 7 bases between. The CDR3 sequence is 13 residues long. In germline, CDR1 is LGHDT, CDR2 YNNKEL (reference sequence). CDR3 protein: CASSQSGDQPQHF. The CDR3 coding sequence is TGTGCCAGCAGCCAATCGGGAGATCAGCCCCAGCATTTT.

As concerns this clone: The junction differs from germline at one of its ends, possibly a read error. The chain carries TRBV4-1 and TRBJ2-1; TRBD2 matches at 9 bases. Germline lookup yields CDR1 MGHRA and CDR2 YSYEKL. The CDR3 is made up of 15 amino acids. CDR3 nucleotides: TGCGCCAGCAGCCTTCAGCGGGAGGTCACCAATGAGCAATTCTTC. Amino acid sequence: CASSLQREVTNEQFF.

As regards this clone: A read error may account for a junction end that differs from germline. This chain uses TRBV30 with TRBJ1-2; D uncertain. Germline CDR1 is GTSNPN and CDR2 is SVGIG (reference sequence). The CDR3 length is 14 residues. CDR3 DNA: TGTGCCTGGAACACTGGGAGAGGAAACTCTGGCTACACCTTC. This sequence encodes CAWNTGRGNSGYTF.

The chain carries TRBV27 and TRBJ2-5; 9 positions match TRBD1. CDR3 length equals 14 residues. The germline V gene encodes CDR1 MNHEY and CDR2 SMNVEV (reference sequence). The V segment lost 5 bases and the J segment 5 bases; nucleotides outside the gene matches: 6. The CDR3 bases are TGTGCCAGCAGTACAGGACAGGGGAGGGAGACCCAGTACTTC. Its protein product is CASSTGQGRETQYF.

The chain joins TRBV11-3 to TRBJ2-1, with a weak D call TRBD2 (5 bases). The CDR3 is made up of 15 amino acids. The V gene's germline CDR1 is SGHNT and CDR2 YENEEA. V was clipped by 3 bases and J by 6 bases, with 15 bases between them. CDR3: CASSFGREYGNEQFF. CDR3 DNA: TGTGCCAGCAGCTTCGGTCGGGAATACGGCAATGAGCAGTTCTTC.

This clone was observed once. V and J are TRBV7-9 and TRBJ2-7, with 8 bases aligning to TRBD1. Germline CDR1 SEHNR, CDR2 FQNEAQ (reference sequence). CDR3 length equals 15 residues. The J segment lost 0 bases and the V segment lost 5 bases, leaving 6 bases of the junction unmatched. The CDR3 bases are TGTGCCAGCAGCGAAAGACAGGGGCTCTCCTACGAGCAGTACTTC. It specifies CASSERQGLSYEQYF.

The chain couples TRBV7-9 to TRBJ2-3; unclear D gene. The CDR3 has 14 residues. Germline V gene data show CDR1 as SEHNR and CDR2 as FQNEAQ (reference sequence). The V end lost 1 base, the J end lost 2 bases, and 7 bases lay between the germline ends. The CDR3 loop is CASSLGLNTDTQYF. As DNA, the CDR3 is TGTGCCAGCAGCTTAGGGCTTAACACAGATACGCAGTATTTT.

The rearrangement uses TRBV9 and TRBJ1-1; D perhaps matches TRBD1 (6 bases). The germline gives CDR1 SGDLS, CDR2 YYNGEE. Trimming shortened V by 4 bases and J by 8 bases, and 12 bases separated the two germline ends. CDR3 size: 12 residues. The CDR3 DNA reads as TGTGCCAGCAGCCCTACCCAGGGGGAAGCTTTCTTT. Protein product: CASSPTQGEAFF.

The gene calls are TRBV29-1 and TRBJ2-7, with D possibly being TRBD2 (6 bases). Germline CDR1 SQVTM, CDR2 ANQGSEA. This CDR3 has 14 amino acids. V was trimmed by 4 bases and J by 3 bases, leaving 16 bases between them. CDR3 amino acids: CSVALSRGLYEQYF. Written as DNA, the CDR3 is TGCAGCGTTGCGCTTTCGCGGGGCCTCTACGAGCAGTACTTC.

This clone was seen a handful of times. CDR3 amino acids: CASSNGLARETQYF. CDR3 nucleotide sequence: TGCGCCAGCAGCAACGGACTAGCGCGGGAGACCCAGTACTTC. The chain carries TRBV5-1 and TRBJ2-5; 9 bases fit TRBD2. Germline CDR1 SGHRS, CDR2 YFSETQ. The CDR3 totals 14 residues. The trim removed 4 bases at V and 5 bases at J, leaving 6 bases unmatched.

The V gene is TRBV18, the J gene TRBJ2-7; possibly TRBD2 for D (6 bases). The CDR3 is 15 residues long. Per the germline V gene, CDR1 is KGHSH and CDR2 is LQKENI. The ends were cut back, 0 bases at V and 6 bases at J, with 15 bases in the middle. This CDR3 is CASSPPPGVGGEQYF. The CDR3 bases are TGTGCCAGCTCACCACCGCCTGGGGTGGGGGGCGAGCAGTACTTC.

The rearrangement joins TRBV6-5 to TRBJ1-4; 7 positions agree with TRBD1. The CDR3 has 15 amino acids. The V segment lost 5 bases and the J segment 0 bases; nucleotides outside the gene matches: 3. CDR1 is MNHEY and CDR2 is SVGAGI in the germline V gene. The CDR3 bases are TGTGCCAGCAGTACACAGGGGTCAACTAATGAAAAACTGTTTTTT. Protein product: CASSTQGSTNEKLFF.

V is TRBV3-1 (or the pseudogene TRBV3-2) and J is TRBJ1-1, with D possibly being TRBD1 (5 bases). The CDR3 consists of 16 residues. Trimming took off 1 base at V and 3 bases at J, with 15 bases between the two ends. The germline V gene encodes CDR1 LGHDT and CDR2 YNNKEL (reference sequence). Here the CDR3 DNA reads TGTGCCAGCAGCCAAGGTGGGTGGGGGGAGGACACTGAAGCTTTCTTT. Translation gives CASSQGGWGEDTEAFF.

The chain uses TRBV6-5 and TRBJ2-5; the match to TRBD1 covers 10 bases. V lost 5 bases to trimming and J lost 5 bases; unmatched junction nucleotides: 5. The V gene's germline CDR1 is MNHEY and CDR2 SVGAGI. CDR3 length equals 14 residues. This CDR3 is CASSRQGAWETQYF. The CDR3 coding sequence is TGTGCCAGCAGTAGACAGGGGGCGTGGGAGACCCAGTACTTC.

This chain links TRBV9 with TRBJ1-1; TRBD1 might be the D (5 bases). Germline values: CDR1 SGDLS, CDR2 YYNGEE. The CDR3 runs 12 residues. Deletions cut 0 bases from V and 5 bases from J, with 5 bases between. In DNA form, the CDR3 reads TGTGCCAGCAGCGTAGCAGGGACTGAAGCTTTCTTT. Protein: CASSVAGTEAFF.

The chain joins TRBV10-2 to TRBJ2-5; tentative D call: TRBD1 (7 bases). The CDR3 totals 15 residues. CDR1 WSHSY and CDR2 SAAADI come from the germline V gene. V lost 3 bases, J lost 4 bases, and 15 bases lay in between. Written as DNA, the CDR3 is TGCGCCAGCAGTGATGGCAGGGGGGCAGGAGAGACCCAGTACTTC. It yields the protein CASSDGRGAGETQYF.

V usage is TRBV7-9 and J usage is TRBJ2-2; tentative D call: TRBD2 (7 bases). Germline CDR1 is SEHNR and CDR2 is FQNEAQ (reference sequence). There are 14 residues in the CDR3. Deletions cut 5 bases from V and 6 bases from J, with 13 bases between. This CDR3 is CASSPAGAAGELFF. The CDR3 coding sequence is TGTGCCAGCAGCCCGGCGGGGGCGGCCGGGGAGCTGTTTTTT.

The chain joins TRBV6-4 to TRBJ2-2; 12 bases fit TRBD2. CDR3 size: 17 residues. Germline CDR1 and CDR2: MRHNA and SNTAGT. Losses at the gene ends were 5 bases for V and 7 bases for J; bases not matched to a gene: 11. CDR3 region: CASSPTRLAGEGGELFF. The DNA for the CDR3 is TGTGCCAGCAGTCCAACTAGACTAGCGGGAGAAGGCGGGGAGCTGTTTTTT.

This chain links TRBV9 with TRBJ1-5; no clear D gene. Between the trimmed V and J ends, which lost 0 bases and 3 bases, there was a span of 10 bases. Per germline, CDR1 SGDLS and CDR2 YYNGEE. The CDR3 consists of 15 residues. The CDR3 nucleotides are TGTGCCAGCAGCGTAGGGGCCTCCTACAATCAGCCCCAGCATTTT. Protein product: CASSVGASYNQPQHF.

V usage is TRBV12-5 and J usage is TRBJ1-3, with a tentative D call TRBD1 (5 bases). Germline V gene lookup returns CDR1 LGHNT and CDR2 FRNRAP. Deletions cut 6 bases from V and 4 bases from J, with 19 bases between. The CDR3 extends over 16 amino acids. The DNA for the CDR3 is TGTGCTAGTGGGGGGCGACTCTCGGAAGAAGGAAACACCATATATTTT. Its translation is CASGGRLSEEGNTIYF.

The CDR3 region has the DNA TGTGCCAGTACCCGGACAGGGGTCGGCAGAAACACCATATATTTT. Translated, it gives CASTRTGVGRNTIYF. V is TRBV19 and J is TRBJ1-3; 9 bases map to TRBD1. Germline trimming cut 7 bases from V and 5 bases from J; bases unmatched to any gene: 9. The germline gives CDR1 LNHDA, CDR2 SQIVND (reference sequence). CDR3 length equals 15 residues.

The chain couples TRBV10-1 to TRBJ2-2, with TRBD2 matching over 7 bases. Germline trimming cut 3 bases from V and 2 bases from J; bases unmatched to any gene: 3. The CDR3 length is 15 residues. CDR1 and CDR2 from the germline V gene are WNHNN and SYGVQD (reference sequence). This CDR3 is CASSDLADNTGELFF. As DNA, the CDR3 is TGCGCCAGCAGTGATCTAGCGGACAACACCGGGGAGCTGTTTTTT.

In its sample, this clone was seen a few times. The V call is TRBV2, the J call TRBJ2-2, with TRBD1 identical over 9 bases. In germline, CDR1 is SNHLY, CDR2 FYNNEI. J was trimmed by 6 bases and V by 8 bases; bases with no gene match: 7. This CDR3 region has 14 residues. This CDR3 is CASRDRVLSGELFF. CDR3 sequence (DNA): TGTGCCAGCCGGGACAGGGTCCTCTCCGGGGAGCTGTTTTTT.

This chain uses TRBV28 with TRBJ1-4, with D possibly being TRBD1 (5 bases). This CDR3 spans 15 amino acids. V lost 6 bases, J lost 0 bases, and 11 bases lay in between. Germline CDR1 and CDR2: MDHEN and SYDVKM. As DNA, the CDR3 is TGTGCCAGCAGCTCAGACAGAACAACTAATGAAAAACTGTTTTTT. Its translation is CASSSDRTTNEKLFF.

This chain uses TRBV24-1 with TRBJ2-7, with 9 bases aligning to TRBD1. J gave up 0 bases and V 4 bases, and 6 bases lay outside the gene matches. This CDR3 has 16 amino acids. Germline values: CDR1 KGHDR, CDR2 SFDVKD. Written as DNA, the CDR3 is TGTGCCACCAGTGAAGACGACAGGGGGACCTCCTACGAGCAGTACTTC. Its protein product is CATSEDDRGTSYEQYF.

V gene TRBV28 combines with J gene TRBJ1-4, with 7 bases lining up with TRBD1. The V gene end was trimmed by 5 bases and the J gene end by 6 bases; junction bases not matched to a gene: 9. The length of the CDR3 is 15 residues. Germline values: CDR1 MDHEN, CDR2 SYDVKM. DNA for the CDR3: TGTGCCAGCAGTAACGAAGGGGGCGTCTATGAAAAACTGTTTTTT. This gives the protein CASSNEGGVYEKLFF.

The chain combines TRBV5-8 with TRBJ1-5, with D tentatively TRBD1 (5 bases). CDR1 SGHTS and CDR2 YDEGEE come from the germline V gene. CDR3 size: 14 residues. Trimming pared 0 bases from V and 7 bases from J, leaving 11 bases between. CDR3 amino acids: CASSLGQIDQPQHF. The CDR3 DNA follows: TGTGCCAGCAGCTTGGGACAGATCGACCAGCCCCAGCATTTT.

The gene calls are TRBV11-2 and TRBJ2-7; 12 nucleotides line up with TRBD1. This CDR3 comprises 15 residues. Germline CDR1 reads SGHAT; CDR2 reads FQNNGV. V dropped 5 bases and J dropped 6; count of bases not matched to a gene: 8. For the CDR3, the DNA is TGTGCCAGCAGCCCCTACGGGACAGGGGGCACCGAGCAGTACTTC. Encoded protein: CASSPYGTGGTEQYF.

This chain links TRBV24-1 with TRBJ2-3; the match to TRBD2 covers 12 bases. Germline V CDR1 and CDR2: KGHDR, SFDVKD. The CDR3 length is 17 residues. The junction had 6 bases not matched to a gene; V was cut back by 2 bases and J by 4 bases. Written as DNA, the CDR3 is TGTGCCACCAGTGATTCCACTAGCGGGAGGAATGCAGATACGCAGTATTTT. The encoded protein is CATSDSTSGRNADTQYF.

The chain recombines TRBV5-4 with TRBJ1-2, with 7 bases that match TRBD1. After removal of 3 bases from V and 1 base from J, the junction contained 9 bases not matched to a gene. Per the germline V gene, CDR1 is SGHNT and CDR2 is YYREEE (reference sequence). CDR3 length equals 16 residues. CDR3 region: CASSSIWDRDNYGYTF. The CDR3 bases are TGTGCCAGCAGCTCGATTTGGGACAGAGATAACTATGGCTACACCTTC.

CDR3 sequence: CATSPTRPSYNEQFF. The CDR3 DNA reads as TGTGCCACCAGCCCGACACGGCCCTCCTACAATGAGCAGTTCTTC. The gene calls are TRBV15 and TRBJ2-1; D unclear. Germline values: CDR1 LNHNV, CDR2 YYDKDF (reference sequence). The CDR3 extends over 15 amino acids. Trimming pared 5 bases from V and 0 bases from J, leaving 11 bases between.

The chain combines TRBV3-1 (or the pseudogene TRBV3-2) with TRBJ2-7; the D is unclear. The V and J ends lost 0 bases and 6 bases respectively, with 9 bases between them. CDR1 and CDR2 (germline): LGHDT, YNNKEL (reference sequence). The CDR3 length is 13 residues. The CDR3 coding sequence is TGTGCCAGCAGCCAAGATTCCGCGCGCGAGCAGTACTTC. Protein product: CASSQDSAREQYF.